A single sample is the source of the 25 T cell receptor beta chains below, sequenced in a study of shared clonotypes between healthy human individuals. The table came from immunoSEQ multiplex PCR; TCRdb's copy has only in-frame clones and leaves some out. The sample lists about 680,000 clones, 72% occurring once. Input material: memory CD4+ T cells sorted from blood. Regarding subset: CD45RA-negative fraction. These receptors were obtained from a woman younger than 45 in good health.

The rearrangement links TRBV6-1 to TRBJ2-1, with 8 bases fitting TRBD2. From germline, CDR1 is MNHNS and CDR2 SASEGT. Losses at the gene ends were 6 bases for V and 8 bases for J; bases not matched to a gene: 12. There are 15 residues in the CDR3. The CDR3 sequence is CASSATSGAFDEQFF. The CDR3 coding sequence is TGTGCCAGCAGCGCCACTAGCGGCGCTTTCGATGAGCAGTTCTTC.

The V call is TRBV9, the J call TRBJ2-7; TRBD1 aligns across 11 bases. V dropped 3 bases and J dropped 5; count of bases not matched to a gene: 4. There are 14 residues in the CDR3. The germline V gene has CDR1 SGDLS and CDR2 YYNGEE. CDR3 amino acids: CASSGTGGSHEQYF. The CDR3 nucleotides are TGTGCCAGCAGCGGGACAGGGGGCTCTCACGAGCAGTACTTC.

Written as DNA, the CDR3 is TGTGCCAGTAGTCGTAGCGGGAGTAGCGGGGAGCTGTTTTTT. Translated: CASSRSGSSGELFF. The chain employs TRBV19 and TRBJ2-2; 9 bases are a match to TRBD2. Germline V gives CDR1 LNHDA, CDR2 SQIVND (reference sequence). The V segment lost 5 bases and the J segment 7 bases; nucleotides outside the gene matches: 5. This CDR3 contains 14 residues.

The rearrangement links TRBV2 to TRBJ2-5; 10 nucleotides align to TRBD2. In germline, CDR1 is SNHLY, CDR2 FYNNEI. The CDR3 runs 14 residues. With 5 bases clipped from V and 5 bases from J, the junction kept 5 bases outside the gene matches. CDR3 DNA sequence: TGTGCCAGCAGTCCCCTAGCGGGAGTGGAGACCCAGTACTTC. It codes for CASSPLAGVETQYF. Filled out from reference TRBV2 and TRBJ2-5, the complete variable domain reads EPEVTQTPSHQVTQMGQEVILRCVPISNHLYFYWYRQILGQKVEFLVSFYNNEISEKSEIFDDQFSVERPDGSNFTLKIRSTKLEDSAMYFCASSPLAGVETQYFGPGTRLLVL.

The chain couples TRBV6-5 to TRBJ1-2, with 9 bases identical to TRBD1. This CDR3 has 14 amino acids. V gave up 2 bases and J gave up 8 bases; unmatched junction bases: 6. Germline V lookup: CDR1 MNHEY, CDR2 SVGAGI. CDR3: CASSYQGQGLGYTF. In DNA form, the CDR3 reads TGTGCCAGCAGTTACCAGGGACAGGGACTCGGCTACACCTTC.

The chain uses TRBV28 and TRBJ1-1; D might be TRBD1 (6 bases). CDR3 size: 14 residues. Germline CDR1 MDHEN, CDR2 SYDVKM. V gave up 6 bases and J gave up 1 base, with 12 bases separating them. The CDR3 spells CASSSGGSNTEAFF. For the CDR3, the DNA is TGTGCCAGCAGCTCCGGGGGCTCGAACACTGAAGCTTTCTTT.

As to this clone: The junction departs from germline at one end; a sequencing error may be responsible. V gene TRBV4-1 combines with J gene TRBJ2-5, with TRBD2 matching over 10 bases. CDR3 size: 16 residues. CDR1 and CDR2 from the germline V gene are MGHRA and YSYEKL. This CDR3 is CASSQLSGRAQKTQYF. CDR3 DNA sequence: TGCGCCAGCAGCCAACTGAGCGGGAGGGCCCAAAAGACCCAGTACTTC.

This chain joins TRBV11-2 and TRBJ1-3, with TRBD1 as a possible D gene (6 bases). Germline CDR1 reads SGHAT; CDR2 reads FQNNGV. Trimming removed 5 bases at V and 8 bases at J, with 25 bases between. The CDR3 loop spans 17 amino acids. The CDR3 sequence: CASSLYRNRAAWDTIYF. The CDR3 DNA is TGTGCCAGCAGCCTGTACCGCAACAGGGCGGCGTGGGACACCATATATTTT. Complete variable domain (other parts from reference TRBV11-2 and TRBJ1-3): EAGVAQSPRYKIIEKRQSVAFWCNPISGHATLYWYQQILGQGPKLLIQFQNNGVVDDSQLPKDRFSAERLKGVDSTLKIQPAKLEDSAVYLCASSLYRNRAAWDTIYFGEGSWLTVV.

Comments on this clone: A far larger clone is only one base removed, so a read error is likely. Other nucleotide sequences in the sample specify the same CDR3. This chain links TRBV7-3 with TRBJ1-1; possible D gene TRBD1, 6 bases. There are 13 residues in the CDR3. Germline values: CDR1 SGHTA, CDR2 FQGTGA. V lost 3 bases, J lost 1 base, and 6 bases lay in between. This CDR3 reads CASSLGQNTEAFF. Written as DNA, the CDR3 is TGTGCCAGCAGCTTGGGACAGAACACTGAAGCTTTCTTT.

In DNA, the CDR3 is TGCAGCGTTGGAGGTGGCCACGAGCAGTACTTC. As protein: CSVGGGHEQYF. The chain links TRBV29-1 to TRBJ2-7; D remains unclear. This CDR3 spans 11 amino acids. Trimming shortened V by 4 bases and J by 5 bases, and 9 bases separated the two germline ends. CDR1 is SQVTM, CDR2 ANQGSEA, per germline.

The genes are TRBV6-1 and TRBJ2-3; a weak D match, TRBD2 (6 bases). The length of the CDR3 is 15 residues. Looked up from germline, CDR1 is MNHNS and CDR2 is SASEGT. V was pared by 4 bases and J by 3 bases, with 14 bases between. This CDR3 is CASSGLGDFTDTQYF. For the CDR3, the DNA is TGTGCCAGCAGTGGCTTGGGGGACTTTACAGATACGCAGTATTTT.

This chain connects TRBV5-1 to TRBJ1-4; perhaps TRBD1 as D (5 bases). Deletions cut 0 bases from V and 6 bases from J, with 12 bases between. CDR3 size: 15 residues. The germline V gene encodes CDR1 SGHRS and CDR2 YFSETQ. CDR3 sequence reads: CASSLVPGGDEKLFF. The CDR3 DNA follows: TGCGCCAGCAGCTTGGTTCCCGGGGGAGATGAAAAACTGTTTTTT. The full variable domain, rest sourced from reference TRBV5-1 and TRBJ1-4, is KAGVTQTPRYLIKTRGQQVTLSCSPISGHRSVSWYQQTPGQGLQFLFEYFSETQRNKGNFPGRFSGRQFSNSRSEMNVSTLELGDSALYLCASSLVPGGDEKLFFGSGTQLSVL.

The chain combines TRBV18 with TRBJ2-7; 13 nucleotides line up with TRBD2. The V and J ends lost 2 bases and 6 bases, in that order; junction bases with no gene match: 1. Germline V gene lookup returns CDR1 KGHSH and CDR2 LQKENI. The CDR3 is 14 amino acids. For the CDR3, the DNA is TGTGCCAGCTCACCAGGGACTAGCGGGACCGAGCAGTACTTC. Amino acid sequence: CASSPGTSGTEQYF.

The chain employs TRBV7-2 and TRBJ2-5; TRBD2 matches at 11 bases. CDR1 is SGHTA and CDR2 is FQGNSA in the germline V gene. The CDR3 is made up of 13 amino acids. The V and J ends lost 1 base and 11 bases, in that order; junction bases with no gene match: 3. CDR3 loop: CASSLGLAGGQYF. The CDR3 nucleotides are TGTGCCAGCAGCTTAGGCCTAGCGGGAGGACAGTACTTC.

The chain recombines TRBV21-1 with TRBJ2-7; the D segment call TRBD1 is taken from the table without a DNA check. TRBV21-1 is labeled a pseudogene. There are 14 residues in the CDR3. The CDR3 here is CASSNVTGAYEQYF. CDR3 nucleotide sequence: TGTGCCAGCAGCAACGTGACAGGCGCATACGAGCAGTACTTC.

As for this clone: Other DNA sequences within the sample encode an identical CDR3. This chain joins TRBV5-1 and TRBJ2-7; D is possibly TRBD1 (5 bases). CDR3 length equals 14 residues. Looked up from germline, CDR1 is SGHRS and CDR2 is YFSETQ. V was clipped by 1 base and J by 0 bases, with 8 bases between them. The CDR3 sequence is CASSLQGSSYEQYF. CDR3 coding DNA: TGCGCCAGCAGCTTGCAGGGTAGCTCCTACGAGCAGTACTTC.

DNA of the CDR3: TGTGCCAGCAGCGCCACAGGGGCAGGGGGCTACACCTTC. Protein: CASSATGAGGYTF. This chain links TRBV7-3 with TRBJ1-2, with 7 positions matching TRBD1. The germline CDR1 and CDR2 sequences are SGHTA and FQGTGA. Trimming removed 5 bases from V and 8 bases from J; junction bases left unmatched: 8. The CDR3 is 13 residues long.

J is TRBJ2-5 and V is TRBV27; no reliable D call. V was shortened by 4 bases and J by 0 bases, with 6 bases between the two germline ends. Germline assignment: CDR1 MNHEY and CDR2 SMNVEV (reference sequence). The CDR3 sequence is 13 residues long. The CDR3 loop reads CASSSPYQETQYF. The CDR3 region has the DNA TGTGCCAGCAGTTCTCCGTACCAAGAGACCCAGTACTTC.

This clone was detected many times. The chain joins TRBV9 to TRBJ2-1; no definite D call. The CDR3 totals 14 residues. Germline CDR1 SGDLS, CDR2 YYNGEE. V lost 0 bases and J lost 3, with 7 bases in between. As DNA, the CDR3 is TGTGCCAGCAGCGTAGAGGGATACTACAATGAGCAGTTCTTC. Residues: CASSVEGYYNEQFF.

The rearrangement joins TRBV9 to TRBJ2-3, with 7 bases that match TRBD2. The CDR3 contains 18 residues. Germline V gene lookup returns CDR1 SGDLS and CDR2 YYNGEE. Trimming at V came to 0 bases and at J to 5 bases, leaving 15 bases not matched to a gene. DNA for the CDR3: TGTGCCAGCAGCGTAGCCGGGTTTAGCGGGTTCGGCGGAGATACGCAGTATTTT. This sequence encodes CASSVAGFSGFGGDTQYF.

This chain uses TRBV6-4 with TRBJ2-5, with TRBD2 matching 11 bases. The CDR3 extends over 15 amino acids. The V and J ends lost 6 bases and 3 bases, in that order; junction bases with no gene match: 6. CDR1 and CDR2 (germline): MRHNA, SNTAGT. The CDR3 sequence is CASRKTSGKEETQYF. The CDR3 DNA sequence: TGTGCCAGCAGGAAGACTAGCGGGAAAGAAGAGACCCAGTACTTC.

The V gene is TRBV2, the J gene TRBJ2-7, with 11 bases matching TRBD1. This CDR3 contains 13 residues. Unmatched junction bases numbered 5, after V lost 7 bases and J lost 6 bases. Germline V gives CDR1 SNHLY, CDR2 FYNNEI. CDR3 in amino acids: CASKRDRGSEQYF. The DNA of the CDR3 is TGTGCCAGCAAGCGGGACAGGGGGTCCGAGCAGTACTTC. Full variable domain (outside the CDR3, taken from reference TRBV2 and TRBJ2-7): EPEVTQTPSHQVTQMGQEVILRCVPISNHLYFYWYRQILGQKVEFLVSFYNNEISEKSEIFDDQFSVERPDGSNFTLKIRSTKLEDSAMYFCASKRDRGSEQYFGPGTRLTVT.

The J gene is TRBJ2-1, the V gene TRBV29-1; the D is unclear. The CDR3 is 11 residues long. V dropped 6 bases and J dropped 3 bases, with 6 bases sitting between them. Germline V CDR1 and CDR2: SQVTM, ANQGSEA. CDR3 in DNA: TGCAGCGTCGGGTTCTACAATGAGCAGTTCTTC. Translated, it gives CSVGFYNEQFF.

The gene calls are TRBV7-6 and TRBJ1-4; D remains unclear. There are 16 residues in the CDR3. The germline V and J ends were trimmed by 1 base and 0 bases, with 9 bases remaining between them. Germline CDR1 reads SGHVS; CDR2 reads FNYEAQ. For the CDR3, the DNA is TGTGCCAGCAGCTTAGAGCCGCTTGCAACTAATGAAAAACTGTTTTTT. Protein: CASSLEPLATNEKLFF.

About this clone itself: Other DNA sequences of this sample code for an identical CDR3. The rearrangement uses TRBV28 and TRBJ2-7; no reliable D call. V was trimmed by 6 bases and J by 3 bases, leaving 6 bases between them. The CDR3 has 11 amino acids. The germline V gene encodes CDR1 MDHEN and CDR2 SYDVKM. The CDR3 loop is CASRGNYEQYF. The CDR3 DNA is TGTGCCAGCAGGGGAAACTACGAGCAGTACTTC.